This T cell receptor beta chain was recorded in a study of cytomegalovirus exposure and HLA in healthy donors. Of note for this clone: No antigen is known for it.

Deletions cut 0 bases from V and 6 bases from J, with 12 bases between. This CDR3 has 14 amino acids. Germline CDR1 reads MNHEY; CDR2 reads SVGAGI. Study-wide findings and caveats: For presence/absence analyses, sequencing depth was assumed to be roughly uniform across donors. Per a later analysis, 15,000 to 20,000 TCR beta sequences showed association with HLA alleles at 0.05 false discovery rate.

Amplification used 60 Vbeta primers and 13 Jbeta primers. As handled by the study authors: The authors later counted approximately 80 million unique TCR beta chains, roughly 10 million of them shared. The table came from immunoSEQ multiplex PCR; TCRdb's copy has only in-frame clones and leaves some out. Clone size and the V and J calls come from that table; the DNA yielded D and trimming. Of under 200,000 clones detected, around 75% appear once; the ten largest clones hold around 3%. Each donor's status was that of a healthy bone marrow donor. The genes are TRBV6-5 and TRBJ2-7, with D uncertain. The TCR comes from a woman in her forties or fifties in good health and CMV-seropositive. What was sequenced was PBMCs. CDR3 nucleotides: TGTGCCAGCAGTTACTCGAATTCCCTCGGCGAGCAGTACTTC. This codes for CASSYSNSLGEQYF.